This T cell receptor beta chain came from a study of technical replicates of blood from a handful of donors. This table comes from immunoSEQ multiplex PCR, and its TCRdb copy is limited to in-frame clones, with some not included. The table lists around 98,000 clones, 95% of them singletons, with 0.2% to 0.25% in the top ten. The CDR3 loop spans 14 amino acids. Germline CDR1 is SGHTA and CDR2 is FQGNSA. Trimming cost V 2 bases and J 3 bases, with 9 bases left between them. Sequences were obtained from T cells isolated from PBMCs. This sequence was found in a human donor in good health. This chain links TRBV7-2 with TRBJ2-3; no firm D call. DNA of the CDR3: TGTGCCAGCAGCTTATATCCTTTGACAGATACGCAGTATTTT. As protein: CASSLYPLTDTQYF.